Each of the 3 T cell receptor beta chains below was sequenced from the same sample in a study of blood T cell repertoires in COVID-19. The table came from immunoSEQ multiplex PCR; TCRdb's copy has only in-frame clones and leaves some out. The sample holds 72,000 or so clones; about 80% are singletons and the top ten take about 16%. What was sequenced was peripheral blood. These receptors all come from a man older than 75 with active COVID-19.

The count of this clone is one. The chain's CDR3 is CASSQAAGGRDTIYF. In nucleotides, the CDR3 is TGTGCCAGCAGCCAAGCCGCAGGTGGGAGGGACACCATATATTTT. The J gene is TRBJ1-3, the V gene TRBV3-1 (or the pseudogene TRBV3-2); no definite D call. The CDR3 is made up of 15 amino acids. The ends were cut back, 1 base at V and 8 bases at J, with 15 bases in the middle. CDR1 is LGHDT, CDR2 YNNKEL, per germline (reference sequence).

The V and J genes are TRBV2 and TRBJ1-5; D gene uncertain. The V end lost 3 bases, the J end lost 5 bases, and 11 bases lay between the germline ends. CDR3 length: 14 amino acids. The V gene's germline CDR1 is SNHLY and CDR2 FYNNEI. This CDR3 is CASSEAQVDQPQHF. CDR3 DNA sequence: TGTGCCAGCAGTGAGGCGCAGGTAGATCAGCCCCAGCATTTT.

The chain joins TRBV3-1 (or the pseudogene TRBV3-2) to TRBJ1-1; D gene ambiguous. Germline-derived CDR1 and CDR2 are LGHDT and YNNKEL (reference sequence). Trimming cost V 0 bases and J 9 bases, with 8 bases left between them. The CDR3 is made up of 12 amino acids. The CDR3 coding sequence is TGTGCCAGCAGCCAAGATAGCCAGAAAGCTTTCTTT. It translates to CASSQDSQKAFF.